The 5 T cell receptor beta chains below all came from one sample that was sequenced in a study of blood T cell repertoires in COVID-19. The repertoire was sequenced with immunoSEQ multiplex PCR; TCRdb's copy has only in-frame clones and lacks some. This repertoire shows 90,000 to 130,000 clones, roughly 83% found once; its top ten account for 0.7% to 1%. The source material was peripheral blood. The receptor set was obtained from a woman aged 70-85 years with acute or convalescent COVID-19.

This rearrangement joins TRBV5-3 to TRBJ2-4; 8 positions match TRBD2. TRBV5-3 carries the ORF label, with uncertain function. This CDR3 is 15 amino acids long. Losses at the gene ends were 2 bases for V and 6 bases for J; bases not matched to a gene: 7. The CDR3 DNA follows: TGTGCCAGAAGCTTCGGGAGGGATAGGAGAAACATTCAGTACTTC. Residues: CARSFGRDRRNIQYF.

The chain combines TRBV7-6 with TRBJ2-2; TRBD2 might be the D (5 bases). Germline CDR1 and CDR2: SGHVS and FNYEAQ. CDR3 size: 16 residues. Trimming took off 1 base at V and 1 base at J, with 10 bases between the two ends. The CDR3 bases are TGTGCCAGCAGCTTAGTAGGAGAGGGGAACACCGGGGAGCTGTTTTTT. This encodes CASSLVGEGNTGELFF.

This clone was detected only once. The V gene is TRBV7-6, the J gene TRBJ2-1, with D perhaps matching TRBD2 (6 bases). The CDR3 sequence is 17 residues long. V lost 1 base, J lost 0 bases, and 13 bases lay in between. CDR1 is SGHVS, CDR2 FNYEAQ, per germline. CDR3 bases: TGTGCCAGCAGCTTAGAAGTAGGAGGGGCCTCCTACAATGAGCAGTTCTTC. Translated: CASSLEVGGASYNEQFF.

The chain couples TRBV2 to TRBJ1-5; D gene uncertain. This CDR3 has 13 amino acids. Germline CDR1 is SNHLY and CDR2 is FYNNEI. Trimming pared 1 base from V and 5 bases from J, leaving 6 bases between. The CDR3 DNA follows: TGTGCCAGCAGTGAAGTGCGTTATCAGCCCCAGCATTTT. Its translation is CASSEVRYQPQHF.

The chain links TRBV7-9 to TRBJ2-4, with a weak D call TRBD2 (5 bases). This CDR3 is built from 14 residues. Trimming took 6 bases from V and 0 from J, leaving 9 bases between them. Looked up from germline, CDR1 is SEHNR and CDR2 is FQNEAQ (reference sequence). The CDR3 spells CASSWSGAKNIQYF. CDR3 nucleotides: TGTGCCAGCAGTTGGAGCGGAGCCAAAAACATTCAGTACTTC.